This T cell receptor (beta chain) was recovered during a study of shared clonotypes between healthy human individuals. Study-level results: Limitation of the genetic and exposure-history diversity represented came from the few donors.

Sequencing was performed with immunoSEQ multiplex PCR; in TCRdb, only in-frame clones are kept and a portion is missing. The table has roughly 500,000 clones, almost 80% seen once. Germline CDR1 SGHTA, CDR2 FQGTGA. Trimming shortened V by 5 bases and J by 2 bases, and 14 bases separated the two germline ends. The CDR3 totals 15 residues. The sample holds one count of this clone. The antigen is undetermined. The chain joins TRBV7-3 to TRBJ2-3; D is possibly TRBD1 (5 bases). This receptor was identified in a woman between 40 and 50 years old in good health. Some clones in this sample may be carry-over from other donors' samples. The source material was PBMCs. This CDR3 is CASSPLGEPTDTQYF. The CDR3 nucleotides are TGTGCCAGCAGCCCCTTAGGGGAACCCACAGATACGCAGTATTTT.